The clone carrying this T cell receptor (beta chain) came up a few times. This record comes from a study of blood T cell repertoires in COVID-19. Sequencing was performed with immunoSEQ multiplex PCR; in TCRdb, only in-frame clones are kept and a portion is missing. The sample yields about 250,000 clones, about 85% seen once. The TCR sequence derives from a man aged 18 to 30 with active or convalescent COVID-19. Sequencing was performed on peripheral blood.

The CDR3 here is CASSLGTGVEAFF. The DNA of the CDR3 is TGTGCCAGCAGCTTAGGGACAGGAGTTGAAGCTTTCTTT. The V call is TRBV11-3, the J call TRBJ1-1, with TRBD1 identical over 7 bases. Germline V gene lookup returns CDR1 SGHNT and CDR2 YENEEA. The V and J ends lost 1 base and 7 bases, in that order; junction bases with no gene match: 3. The CDR3 consists of 13 residues.